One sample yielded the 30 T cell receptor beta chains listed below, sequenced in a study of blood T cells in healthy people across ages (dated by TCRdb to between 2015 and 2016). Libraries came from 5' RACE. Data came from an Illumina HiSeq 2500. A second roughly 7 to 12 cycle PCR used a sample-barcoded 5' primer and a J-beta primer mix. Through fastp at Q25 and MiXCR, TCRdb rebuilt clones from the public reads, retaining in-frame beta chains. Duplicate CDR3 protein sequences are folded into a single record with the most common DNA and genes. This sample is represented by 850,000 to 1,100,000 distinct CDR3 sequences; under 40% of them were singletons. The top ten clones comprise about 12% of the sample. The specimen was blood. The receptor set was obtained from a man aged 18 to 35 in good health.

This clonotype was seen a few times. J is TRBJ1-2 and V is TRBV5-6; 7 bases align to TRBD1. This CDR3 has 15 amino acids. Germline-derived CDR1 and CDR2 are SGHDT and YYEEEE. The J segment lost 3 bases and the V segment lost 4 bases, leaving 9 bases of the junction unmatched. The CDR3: CASSPLTGMDYGYTF. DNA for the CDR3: TGTGCCAGCAGCCCTCTGACAGGGATGGACTATGGCTACACCTTC.

CDR3 bases: TGTGCCAGCAGTTCCCCGTACGTCAGCAACACTGAAGCTTTCTTT. As protein: CASSSPYVSNTEAFF. V usage is TRBV6-5 and J usage is TRBJ1-1; no firm D call. CDR3 length: 15 amino acids. With 4 bases removed from V and 2 bases from J, the gap between germline ends came to 14 bases. Per the germline V gene, CDR1 is MNHEY and CDR2 is SVGAGI.

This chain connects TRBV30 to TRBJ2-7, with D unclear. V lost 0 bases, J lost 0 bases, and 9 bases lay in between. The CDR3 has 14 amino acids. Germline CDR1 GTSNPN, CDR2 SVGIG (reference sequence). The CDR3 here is CAWSVDMSSYEQYF. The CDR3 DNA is TGTGCCTGGAGTGTAGACATGAGCTCCTACGAGCAGTACTTC.

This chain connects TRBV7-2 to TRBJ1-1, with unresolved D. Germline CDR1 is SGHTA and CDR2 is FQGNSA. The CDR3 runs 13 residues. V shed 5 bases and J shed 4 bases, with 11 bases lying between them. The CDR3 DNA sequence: TGTGCCAGCAGCCAACTCTTAAGCACTGAAGCTTTCTTT. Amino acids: CASSQLLSTEAFF.

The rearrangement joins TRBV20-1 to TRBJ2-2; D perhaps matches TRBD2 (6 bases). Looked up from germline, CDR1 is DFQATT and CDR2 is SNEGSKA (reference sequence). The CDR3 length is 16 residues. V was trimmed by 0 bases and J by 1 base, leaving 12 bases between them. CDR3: CSARDLDGGNTGELFF. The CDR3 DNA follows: TGCAGTGCTAGAGATCTCGACGGGGGGAACACCGGGGAGCTGTTTTTT.

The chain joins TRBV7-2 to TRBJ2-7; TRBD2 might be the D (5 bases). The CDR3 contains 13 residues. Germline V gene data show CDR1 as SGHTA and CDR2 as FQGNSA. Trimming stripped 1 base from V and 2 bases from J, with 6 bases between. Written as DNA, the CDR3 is TGTGCCAGCAGCTTAGAACTAGCCTACGAGCAGTACTTC. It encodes CASSLELAYEQYF.

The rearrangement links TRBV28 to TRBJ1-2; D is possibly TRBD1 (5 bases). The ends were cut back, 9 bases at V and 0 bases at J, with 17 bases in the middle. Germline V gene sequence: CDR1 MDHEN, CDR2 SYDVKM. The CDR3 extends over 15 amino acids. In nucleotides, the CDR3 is TGTGCCAGTACTCATGCAGGGCGCTCTAACTATGGCTACACCTTC. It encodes CASTHAGRSNYGYTF.

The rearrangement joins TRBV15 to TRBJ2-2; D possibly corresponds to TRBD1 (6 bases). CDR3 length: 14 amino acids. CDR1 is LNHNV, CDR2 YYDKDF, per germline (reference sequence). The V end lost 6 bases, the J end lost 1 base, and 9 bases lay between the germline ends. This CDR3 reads CATRGGMNTGELFF. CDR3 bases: TGTGCCACCAGAGGGGGAATGAACACCGGGGAGCTGTTTTTT.

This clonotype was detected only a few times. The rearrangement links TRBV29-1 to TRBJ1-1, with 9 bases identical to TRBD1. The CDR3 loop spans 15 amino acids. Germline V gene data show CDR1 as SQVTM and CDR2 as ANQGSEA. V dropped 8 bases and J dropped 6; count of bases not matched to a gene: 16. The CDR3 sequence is CSFYLPGQGSPEAFF. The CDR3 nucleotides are TGCAGCTTCTATCTTCCGGGACAGGGAAGTCCTGAAGCTTTCTTT.

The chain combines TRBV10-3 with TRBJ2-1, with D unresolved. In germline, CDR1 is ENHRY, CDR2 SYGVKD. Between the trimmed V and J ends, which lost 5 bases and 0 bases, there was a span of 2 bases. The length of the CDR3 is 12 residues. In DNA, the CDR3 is TGTGCCATCAGTCCCTCCTACAATGAGCAGTTCTTC. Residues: CAISPSYNEQFF.

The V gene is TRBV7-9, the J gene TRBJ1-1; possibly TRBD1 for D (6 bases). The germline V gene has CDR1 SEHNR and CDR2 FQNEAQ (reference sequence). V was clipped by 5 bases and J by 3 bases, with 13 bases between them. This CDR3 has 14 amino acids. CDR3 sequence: CASSMGHGDTEAFF. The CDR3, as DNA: TGTGCCAGCAGCATGGGACATGGGGACACTGAAGCTTTCTTT.

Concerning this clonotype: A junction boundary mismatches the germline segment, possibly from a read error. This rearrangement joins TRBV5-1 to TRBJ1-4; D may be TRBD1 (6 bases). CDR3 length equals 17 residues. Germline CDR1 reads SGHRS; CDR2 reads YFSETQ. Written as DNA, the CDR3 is TGCGCCAACAGCTTAAGACAGGCTCCCTCTGCTAATGAAAAACTGTTTTTT. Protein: CANSLRQAPSANEKLFF.

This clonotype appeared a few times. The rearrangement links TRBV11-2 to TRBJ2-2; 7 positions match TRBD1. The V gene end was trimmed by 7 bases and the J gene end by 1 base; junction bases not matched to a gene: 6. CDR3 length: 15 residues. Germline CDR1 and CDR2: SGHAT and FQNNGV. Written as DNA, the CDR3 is TGTGCCAGCAACCTCGGACAGGAGAACACCGGGGAGCTGTTTTTT. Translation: CASNLGQENTGELFF.

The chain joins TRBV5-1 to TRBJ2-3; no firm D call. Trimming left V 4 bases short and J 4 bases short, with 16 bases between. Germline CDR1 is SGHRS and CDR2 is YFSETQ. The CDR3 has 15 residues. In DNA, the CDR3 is TGCGCCAGCAGCCGGGTCCTTGGAGAGTCAGATACGCAGTATTTT. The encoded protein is CASSRVLGESDTQYF.

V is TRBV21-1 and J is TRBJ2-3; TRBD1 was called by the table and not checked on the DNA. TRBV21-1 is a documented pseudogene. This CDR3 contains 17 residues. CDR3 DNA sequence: TGTGCCGGCAGCAAAGCTCGGGGGGACCAAGACACAGATACGCAGTATTTT. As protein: CAGSKARGDQDTDTQYF.

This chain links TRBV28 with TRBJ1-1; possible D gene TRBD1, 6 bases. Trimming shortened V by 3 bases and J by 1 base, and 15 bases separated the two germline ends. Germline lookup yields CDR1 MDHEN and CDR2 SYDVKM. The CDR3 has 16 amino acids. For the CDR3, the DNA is TGTGCCAGCAGTTTGAAGGTAAGGACAGCGAACACTGAAGCTTTCTTT. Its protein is CASSLKVRTANTEAFF.

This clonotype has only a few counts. DNA of the CDR3: TGTGCCAGCAACTACAAATCTGGGGCCAACGTCCTGACTTTC. As protein: CASNYKSGANVLTF. The chain uses TRBV28 and TRBJ2-6; no clear D gene. V was clipped by 7 bases and J by 1 base, with 8 bases between them. The CDR3 totals 14 residues. Germline CDR1 reads MDHEN; CDR2 reads SYDVKM. Together with reference TRBV28 and TRBJ2-6, the CDR3 gives the full variable domain: DVKVTQSSRYLVKRTGEKVFLECVQDMDHENMFWYRQDPGLGLRLIYFSYDVKMKEKGDIPEGYSVSREKKERFSLILESASTNQTSMYLCASNYKSGANVLTFGAGSRLTVL.

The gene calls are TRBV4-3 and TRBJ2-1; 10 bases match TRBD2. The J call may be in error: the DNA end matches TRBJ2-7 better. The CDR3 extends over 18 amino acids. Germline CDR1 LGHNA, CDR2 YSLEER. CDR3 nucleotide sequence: TGCGCCAGCAGCCAAGAGGCTAGCGGGGGAATACTCTACAATGAGCAGTACTTC. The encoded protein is CASSQEASGGILYNEQYF.

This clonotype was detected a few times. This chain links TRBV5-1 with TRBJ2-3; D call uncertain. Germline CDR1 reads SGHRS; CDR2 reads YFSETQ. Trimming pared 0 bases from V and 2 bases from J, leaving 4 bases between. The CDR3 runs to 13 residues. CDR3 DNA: TGCGCCAGCAGCTTGGAACACACAGATACGCAGTATTTT. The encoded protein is CASSLEHTDTQYF.

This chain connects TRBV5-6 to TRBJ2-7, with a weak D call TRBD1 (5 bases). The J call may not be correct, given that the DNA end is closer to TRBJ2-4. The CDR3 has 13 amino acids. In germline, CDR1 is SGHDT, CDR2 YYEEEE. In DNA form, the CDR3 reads TGTGCCAGCAGCCCCAGGACAAGTAACATTCAGTACTTC. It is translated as CASSPRTSNIQYF.

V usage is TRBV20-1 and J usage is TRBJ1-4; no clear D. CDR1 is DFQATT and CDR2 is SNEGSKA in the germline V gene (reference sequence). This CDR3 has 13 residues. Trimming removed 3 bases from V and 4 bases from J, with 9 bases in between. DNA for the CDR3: TGCAGTGCTAGCGGGGAGGGTAATGAAAAACTGTTTTTT. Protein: CSASGEGNEKLFF.

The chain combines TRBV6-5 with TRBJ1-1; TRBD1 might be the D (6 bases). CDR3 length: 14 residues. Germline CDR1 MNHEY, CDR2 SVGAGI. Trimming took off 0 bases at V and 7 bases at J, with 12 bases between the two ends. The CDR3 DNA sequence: TGTGCCAGCAGTTACTCGGGGGGCATTGGTGAAGCTTTCTTT. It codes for CASSYSGGIGEAFF.

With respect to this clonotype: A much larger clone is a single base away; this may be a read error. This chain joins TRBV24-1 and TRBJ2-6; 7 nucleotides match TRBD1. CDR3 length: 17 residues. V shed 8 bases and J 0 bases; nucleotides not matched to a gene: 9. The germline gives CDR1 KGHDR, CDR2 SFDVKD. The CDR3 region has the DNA TGTGCCACCACCCGTAAGGACAGGAACTCTGGGGCCAACGTCCTGACTTTC. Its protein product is CATTRKDRNSGANVLTF.

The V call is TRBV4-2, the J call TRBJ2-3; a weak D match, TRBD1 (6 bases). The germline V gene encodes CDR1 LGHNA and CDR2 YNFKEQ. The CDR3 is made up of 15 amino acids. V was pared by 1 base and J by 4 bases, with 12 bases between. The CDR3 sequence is CASSQVGAPADTQYF. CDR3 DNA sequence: TGTGCCAGCAGCCAAGTGGGGGCCCCCGCAGATACGCAGTATTTT.

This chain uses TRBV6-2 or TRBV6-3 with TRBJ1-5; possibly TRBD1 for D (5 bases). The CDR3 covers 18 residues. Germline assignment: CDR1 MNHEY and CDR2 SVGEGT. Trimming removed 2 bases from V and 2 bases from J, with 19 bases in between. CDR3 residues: CASSYLQGRAEGNQPQHF. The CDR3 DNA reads TGTGCCAGCAGTTACCTGCAGGGAAGGGCGGAGGGCAATCAGCCCCAGCATTTT.

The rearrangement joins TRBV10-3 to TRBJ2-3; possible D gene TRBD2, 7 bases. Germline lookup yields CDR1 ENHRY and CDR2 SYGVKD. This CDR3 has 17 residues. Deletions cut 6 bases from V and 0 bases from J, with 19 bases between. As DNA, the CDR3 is TGTGCCATCAGGGGTGGTGCGGGGGCCGAAAGCACAGATACGCAGTATTTT. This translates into CAIRGGAGAESTDTQYF.

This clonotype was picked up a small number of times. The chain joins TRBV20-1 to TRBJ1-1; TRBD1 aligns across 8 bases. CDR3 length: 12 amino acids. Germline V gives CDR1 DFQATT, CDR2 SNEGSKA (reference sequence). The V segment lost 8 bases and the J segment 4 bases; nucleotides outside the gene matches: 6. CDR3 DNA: TGCAGTACCCACGACAGGGGCACTGAAGCTTTCTTT. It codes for CSTHDRGTEAFF.

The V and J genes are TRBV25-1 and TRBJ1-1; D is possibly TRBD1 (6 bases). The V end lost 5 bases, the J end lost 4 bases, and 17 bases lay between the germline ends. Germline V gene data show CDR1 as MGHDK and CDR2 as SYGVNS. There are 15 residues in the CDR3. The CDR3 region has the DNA TGTGCCAGCAGTCGCGGGGTTGGGGGCGGCACTGAAGCTTTCTTT. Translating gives CASSRGVGGGTEAFF.

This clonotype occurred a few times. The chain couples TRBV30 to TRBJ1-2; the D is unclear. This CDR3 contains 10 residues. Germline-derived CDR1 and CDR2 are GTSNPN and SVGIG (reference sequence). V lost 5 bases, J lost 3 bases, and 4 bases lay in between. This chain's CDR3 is CAWGDYGYTF. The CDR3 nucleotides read TGTGCCTGGGGGGACTATGGCTACACCTTC. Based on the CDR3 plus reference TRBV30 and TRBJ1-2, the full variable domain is SQTIHQWPATLVQPVGSPLSLECTVEGTSNPNLYWYRQAAGRGLQLLFYSVGIGQISSEVPQNLSASRPQDRQFILSSKKLLLSDSGFYLCAWGDYGYTFGSGTRLTVV.

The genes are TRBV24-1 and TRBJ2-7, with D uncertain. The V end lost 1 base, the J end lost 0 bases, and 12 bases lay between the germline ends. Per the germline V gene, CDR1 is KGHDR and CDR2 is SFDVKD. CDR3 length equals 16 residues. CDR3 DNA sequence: TGTGCCACCAGTGATTTAAACAGAATTTACTCCTACGAGCAGTACTTC. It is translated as CATSDLNRIYSYEQYF.